The clone carrying this T cell receptor (beta chain) has a handful of counts. Its antigen is unidentified. CDR3 length: 15 residues. Germline V gene sequence: CDR1 MNHEY, CDR2 SVGAGI. V lost 6 bases, J lost 2 bases, and 14 bases lay in between. The data stem from a study of T-cell reconstitution after alpha-beta-depleted transplantation in children. For TCRbeta, the library was prepared with unique molecular identifiers. One entry per CDR3 protein results from TCRdb running MiXCR on the PCR reads. The table shows about 310,000 distinct CDR3 sequences, with around 25% occurring only once. Study-wide points: Newly generated T cells supplied most T-cell counts and diversity one year post-transplant. For some patients, TCRbeta diversity was high at day 60 because of recipient T cells and thymic progenitors that survived. Several hundred rapidly expanded clones from non-depleted graft cells reportedly supplied alpha-beta T cells about two months post-transplant.

The V and J genes are TRBV6-5 and TRBJ1-5; D may be TRBD1 (6 bases). The TCR was taken from a male patient between 10 and 17 years old who had a stem cell transplant for acute lymphoblastic leukemia, so the T cells may come from the graft donor. Specimen: PBMCs, mostly from graft donor cells, collected 180 days after TCRalphabeta/CD19-depleted stem cell transplant. The CDR3 DNA is TGTGCCAGCAGGTACAGGGAAGGGGGCAATCAGCCCCAGCATTTT. Protein: CASRYREGGNQPQHF.